This TCR beta chain came from a study of CD8 T cells in Susac syndrome. Sequencing of TCR beta was performed on blood CD8+ T cells and on blood CD4+ T cells. Reverse transcription of 0.5 to 1 ug RNA was performed with random hexamers. Across 54 Vbeta and 13 Jbeta, immunoSEQ multiplex PCR amplified TCR beta CDR3. Via MiXCR, TCRdb re-called the immunoSEQ multiplex PCR reads, giving one row per CDR3 protein. The sample contains some 260,000 distinct CDR3 sequences, 85% of which appear only once. V was pared by 8 bases and J by 2 bases, with 10 bases between. This CDR3 spans 12 amino acids. The germline gives CDR1 SNHLY, CDR2 FYNNEI. This clonotype was observed once.

The specimen sequenced was CD8+ T cells from PBMCs. This TCR derives from a human donor with multiple sclerosis. The chain links TRBV2 to TRBJ2-7; D ambiguous. The CDR3 region is CASDRGPYEQYF. In DNA, the CDR3 is TGTGCCAGCGATAGAGGACCCTACGAGCAGTACTTC.